What follows are 23 T cell receptor beta chains derived from one specimen sequenced in a study of blood T cells in healthy people across ages. The use of a sample-barcoded 5' primer and a J-beta primer mix characterized a second PCR of roughly 6 to 11 cycles. TCRdb independently ran MiXCR on the 5' RACE reads; one entry per CDR3 protein. The sample holds about 1.8 million distinct CDR3 sequences, approximately 50% seen once. Sequenced sample: blood. These receptors all stem from a woman in her 40s in good health.

Regarding this clonotype: Being one base from a much bigger clone, this may be a read error. This chain joins TRBV10-2 and TRBJ2-1; D gene unclear. The germline V gene encodes CDR1 WSHSY and CDR2 SAAADI. Deletions cut 0 bases from V and 3 bases from J, with 9 bases between. This CDR3 comprises 15 residues. CDR3 coding DNA: TGCGCCAGCAGTGAGTCGATGAGCTTCTACAATGAGCAGTTCTTC. Amino acids: CASSESMSFYNEQFF.

This clonotype was picked up a small number of times. The chain uses TRBV4-1 and TRBJ2-1; D possibly uses TRBD1 or TRBD2 (5 bases each). The germline CDR1 and CDR2 sequences are MGHRA and YSYEKL. With 0 bases removed from V and 5 bases from J, the gap between germline ends came to 11 bases. This CDR3 has 15 residues. The CDR3 sequence: CASSQEGTFDNEQFF. For the CDR3, the DNA is TGCGCCAGCAGCCAAGAAGGGACGTTTGACAATGAGCAGTTCTTC.

In its sample, this clonotype was seen many times. At one boundary the junction diverges from the germline segment, which might be a read error. The chain links TRBV12-3 or TRBV12-4 to TRBJ2-1, with a weak D call TRBD1 (5 bases). The CDR3 covers 16 residues. In nucleotides, the CDR3 is TGTGCCAGCAGCTTAGGAGCAGGGCGCTCCTACAATGAGCAGTTCTTC. Protein sequence: CASSLGAGRSYNEQFF.

This clonotype was observed at least ten times. V gene TRBV6-6 combines with J gene TRBJ2-5; 8 bases map to TRBD2. The V and J ends lost 6 bases and 2 bases, in that order; junction bases with no gene match: 2. Per germline, CDR1 MNHNY and CDR2 SVGAGI (reference sequence). This CDR3 spans 13 amino acids. The CDR3 here is CASRPSGQETQYF. The CDR3 nucleotides read TGTGCCAGCAGACCTAGCGGGCAAGAGACCCAGTACTTC.

This sequence joins TRBV18 and TRBJ2-7; no firm D call. This CDR3 spans 14 amino acids. V dropped 3 bases and J dropped 0 bases, with 9 bases sitting between them. Germline V CDR1 and CDR2: KGHSH, LQKENI. The CDR3, as DNA: TGTGCCAGCTCACCCCAGACGGACTCCTACGAGCAGTACTTC. Translation gives CASSPQTDSYEQYF.

This chain uses TRBV28 with TRBJ2-5; D possibly uses TRBD1 or TRBD2 (5 bases each). The last part of the DNA fits TRBJ2-1 better; the J call may be wrong. Germline CDR1 MDHEN, CDR2 SYDVKM. This CDR3 has 14 amino acids. CDR3 DNA sequence: TGTGCCAGCAGTTCTGGGACGGTACAAGAGACCCAGTTCTTC. Translation: CASSSGTVQETQFF.

This clonotype occurred a few times. This chain links TRBV6-5 with TRBJ1-2; D not resolved. CDR3 length: 11 amino acids. Germline CDR1 is MNHEY and CDR2 is SVGAGI. V dropped 10 bases and J dropped 1 base, with 7 bases sitting between them. CDR3 bases: TGTGCCACCTACATTAACTATGGCTACACCTTC. Translation: CATYINYGYTF.

The V and J genes are TRBV20-1 and TRBJ1-5; possible D gene TRBD1, 5 bases. Germline V gene data show CDR1 as DFQATT and CDR2 as SNEGSKA (reference sequence). V was trimmed by 0 bases and J by 2 bases, leaving 8 bases between them. The CDR3 is 14 amino acids. The CDR3 region is CSARDWGRNQPQHF. The CDR3 DNA is TGCAGTGCTAGAGATTGGGGCCGCAATCAGCCCCAGCATTTT.

This clonotype was detected a few times. The V gene is TRBV2, the J gene TRBJ2-3; D may be TRBD2 (5 bases). CDR1 is SNHLY and CDR2 is FYNNEI in the germline V gene. The CDR3 contains 12 residues. The V end lost 8 bases, the J end lost 2 bases, and 8 bases lay between the germline ends. CDR3 sequence reads: CASEGYTDTQYF. The CDR3 nucleotides are TGTGCCAGCGAGGGTTACACAGATACGCAGTATTTT.

CDR3 nucleotide sequence: TGTGCCATCAGCCGGACATACTCCTACGAGCAGTACTTC. Residues: CAISRTYSYEQYF. The rearrangement uses TRBV10-3 and TRBJ2-7; tentatively, D is TRBD1 (5 bases). Germline CDR1 and CDR2: ENHRY and SYGVKD. Trimming stripped 6 bases from V and 0 bases from J, with 9 bases between. CDR3 length: 13 residues.

The CDR3 bases are TGTGCCAGCAGCTTAGATCTAAGGGTGGGACAGAACACCTACGAGCAGTACTTC. This translates into CASSLDLRVGQNTYEQYF. This sequence joins TRBV11-2 and TRBJ2-7; 7 bases fit TRBD1. This CDR3 comprises 18 residues. The junction had 13 bases not matched to a gene; V was cut back by 0 bases and J by 2 bases. CDR1 and CDR2 from the germline V gene are SGHAT and FQNNGV.

The chain employs TRBV24-1 and TRBJ2-1; the D is unclear. With 1 base removed from V and 13 bases from J, the gap between germline ends came to 13 bases. In germline, CDR1 is KGHDR, CDR2 SFDVKD. The CDR3 runs 13 residues. CDR3 protein: CATSDLGRETQFF. As DNA, the CDR3 is TGTGCCACCAGTGATTTAGGACGAGAGACCCAGTTCTTC.

The chain links TRBV27 to TRBJ2-4; D is uncertain. V shed 6 bases and J shed 5 bases, with 14 bases lying between them. The germline gives CDR1 MNHEY, CDR2 SMNVEV (reference sequence). The CDR3 sequence is 14 residues long. This CDR3 is CASSPWASENIQYF. The CDR3 DNA follows: TGTGCCAGCAGCCCATGGGCGTCTGAAAACATTCAGTACTTC.

The gene calls are TRBV7-9 and TRBJ2-5; a weak D match, TRBD2 (6 bases). The length of the CDR3 is 14 residues. Trimming shortened V by 1 base and J by 3 bases, and 9 bases separated the two germline ends. Germline V gene lookup returns CDR1 SEHNR and CDR2 FQNEAQ (reference sequence). DNA for the CDR3: TGTGCCAGCAGCTTAGACGGGGAGGAAGAGACCCAGTACTTC. This codes for CASSLDGEEETQYF.

This clonotype was counted only a few times. The chain is built from TRBV20-1 and TRBJ2-7; no definite D call. Germline V gene sequence: CDR1 DFQATT, CDR2 SNEGSKA (reference sequence). V was shortened by 0 bases and J by 4 bases, with 13 bases between the two germline ends. CDR3 length: 14 residues. CDR3 nucleotides: TGCAGTGCTAGAGATCGCTGGGTCAGATACGAGCAGTACTTC. This sequence encodes CSARDRWVRYEQYF.

The CDR3 loop reads CASSWDSGGTYEQYF. The CDR3 DNA follows: TGTGCCAGCAGTTGGGATAGCGGGGGGACCTACGAGCAGTACTTC. This chain uses TRBV6-5 with TRBJ2-7; 10 bases align to TRBD2. Per germline, CDR1 MNHEY and CDR2 SVGAGI. V lost 4 bases to trimming and J lost 2 bases; unmatched junction nucleotides: 5. This CDR3 has 15 amino acids.

This clonotype was seen more than once but under ten times. The chain couples TRBV7-2 to TRBJ1-5; TRBD1 agrees at 7 bases. The CDR3 has 14 residues. V shed 4 bases and J 6 bases; nucleotides not matched to a gene: 6. Per germline, CDR1 SGHTA and CDR2 FQGNSA. The CDR3 loop is CASSWKQGVQPQHF. The CDR3 DNA follows: TGTGCCAGCAGCTGGAAGCAGGGGGTTCAGCCCCAGCATTTT.

With regard to this clonotype: One end of the junction is discordant with germline, which a read error may explain. The chain carries TRBV5-1 and TRBJ2-6, with TRBD1 matching over 12 bases. The CDR3 loop spans 17 amino acids. The germline V gene encodes CDR1 SGHRS and CDR2 YFSETQ. As DNA, the CDR3 is TGCGCCAGCAGCATAGGGACAGGGGGCGGTGGGGCCAACGTCCTGCCTTTC. The encoded protein is CASSIGTGGGGANVLPF.

About this clonotype: At one end, the junction sequence differs from germline, possibly due to a read error. The chain uses TRBV3-1 and TRBJ2-5; D perhaps matches TRBD2 (6 bases). The length of the CDR3 is 16 residues. The germline gives CDR1 LGHDT, CDR2 YNNKEL (reference sequence). CDR3: CASSQEGTGNQKTQYF. In nucleotides, the CDR3 is TGTGCCAGCAGCCAAGAGGGGACTGGAAACCAAAAGACCCAGTACTTC.

This clonotype was seen a few times. This chain uses TRBV27 with TRBJ2-3; a possible D gene is TRBD2 (6 bases). Germline values: CDR1 MNHEY, CDR2 SMNVEV (reference sequence). With 5 bases removed from V and 4 bases from J, the gap between germline ends came to 13 bases. The CDR3 covers 14 residues. The CDR3 region has the DNA TGTGCCAGCAGTCCCGCCGGGGGTTCAGATACGCAGTATTTT. Encoded protein: CASSPAGGSDTQYF.

The DNA for the CDR3 is TGCAGTGCCATTACAGGAAATCAGCCCCAGCATTTT. As protein: CSAITGNQPQHF. V gene TRBV20-1 combines with J gene TRBJ1-5, with a possible D match to TRBD1 (5 bases). The V gene's germline CDR1 is DFQATT and CDR2 SNEGSKA (reference sequence). This CDR3 is built from 12 residues. Trimming stripped 6 bases from V and 4 bases from J, with 10 bases between.

V is TRBV28 and J is TRBJ1-2; a weak D match, TRBD1 (5 bases). The CDR3 covers 12 residues. The germline V and J ends were trimmed by 4 bases and 8 bases, with 11 bases remaining between them. Per the germline V gene, CDR1 is MDHEN and CDR2 is SYDVKM. CDR3 sequence reads: CASSYVGGGYTF. In DNA form, the CDR3 reads TGTGCCAGCAGTTATGTGGGGGGGGGCTACACCTTC.

The chain employs TRBV15 and TRBJ2-7, with D perhaps matching TRBD2 (6 bases). The DNA end is more similar to TRBJ2-5, so the J call may be wrong. The germline V gene encodes CDR1 LNHNV and CDR2 YYDKDF (reference sequence). There are 14 residues in the CDR3. CDR3 nucleotides: TGTGCCACCAGCAGAGATGGGGGGAGCGAGACCCAGTACTTC. Residues: CATSRDGGSETQYF.